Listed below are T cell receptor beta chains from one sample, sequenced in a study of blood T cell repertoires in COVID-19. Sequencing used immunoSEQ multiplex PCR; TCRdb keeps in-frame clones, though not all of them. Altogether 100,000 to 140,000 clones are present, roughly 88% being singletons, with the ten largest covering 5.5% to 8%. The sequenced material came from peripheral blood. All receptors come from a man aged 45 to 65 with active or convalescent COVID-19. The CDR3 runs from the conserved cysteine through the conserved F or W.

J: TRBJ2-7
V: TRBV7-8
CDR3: CASSSNSYEQYF

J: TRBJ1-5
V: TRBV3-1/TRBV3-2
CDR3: CASSQESRTGVATQPQHF

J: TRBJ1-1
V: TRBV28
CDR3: CASRKNRVLGTEAFF

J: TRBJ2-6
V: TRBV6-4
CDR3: CASSDSIQGASGANVLTF

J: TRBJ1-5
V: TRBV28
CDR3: CASSWVGGNQPQHF

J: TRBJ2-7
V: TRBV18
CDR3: CASSGGTGRSSYEQYF

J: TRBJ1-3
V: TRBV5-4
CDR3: CASSLEGDRGKNTIYF

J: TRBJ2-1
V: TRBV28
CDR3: CASSSLYSYNEQFF

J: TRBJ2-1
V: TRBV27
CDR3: CASTQLAGGSYNEQFF

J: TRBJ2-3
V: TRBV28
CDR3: CASSRTSGITNTQYF

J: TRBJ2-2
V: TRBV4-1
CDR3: CASSHIGTLRTGELFF

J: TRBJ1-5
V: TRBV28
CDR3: CASMTVDQPQHF

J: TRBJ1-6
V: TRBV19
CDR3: CASSMTTSPTLHF

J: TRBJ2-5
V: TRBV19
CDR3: CASSIYVRETQYF

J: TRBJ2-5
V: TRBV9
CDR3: CASSVGGAETQYF

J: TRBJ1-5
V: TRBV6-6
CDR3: CASSPNRNRGQPRSNQPQHF

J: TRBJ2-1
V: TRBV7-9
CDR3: CASSETSAAYNEQFF

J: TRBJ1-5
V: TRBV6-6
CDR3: CASNQGNSNQPQHF

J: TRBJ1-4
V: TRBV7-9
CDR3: CASSPGDSRNEKLFF

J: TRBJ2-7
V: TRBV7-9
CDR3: CASSPRDLPYEQYF

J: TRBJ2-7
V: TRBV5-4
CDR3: CASSIQGGPYEQYF

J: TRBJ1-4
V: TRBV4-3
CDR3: CASSQIRGTVPVVFF

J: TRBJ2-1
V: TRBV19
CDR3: CASSPTLVRGDNEQFF

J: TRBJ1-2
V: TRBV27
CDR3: CASSSRQGIFYGYTF

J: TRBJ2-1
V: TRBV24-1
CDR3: CATSDLETSGIDEQFF

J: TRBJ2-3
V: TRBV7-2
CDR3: CASSFLPTSGRTDTQYF

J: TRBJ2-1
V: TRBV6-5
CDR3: CASSLRGGNEQFF

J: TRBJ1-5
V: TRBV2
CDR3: CASSEWRGGNSNQPQHF

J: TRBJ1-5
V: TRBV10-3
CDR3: CAISESGGARGNQPQHF

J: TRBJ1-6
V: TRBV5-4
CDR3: CASSFSGDSHSYNSPLHF

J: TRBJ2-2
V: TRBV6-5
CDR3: CASRIGTGHTGELFF

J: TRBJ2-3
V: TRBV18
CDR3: CASTGVRITDTQYF

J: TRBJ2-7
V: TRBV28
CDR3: CASRGQGAYEQYF

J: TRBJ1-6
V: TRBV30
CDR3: CAWRQGVSSPLHF

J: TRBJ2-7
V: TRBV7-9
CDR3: CASSQPGQGFDEQYF

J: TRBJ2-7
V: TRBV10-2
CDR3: CASSPGTSSSYEQYF

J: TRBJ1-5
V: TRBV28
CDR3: CASSLSDRGPLSNQPQHF